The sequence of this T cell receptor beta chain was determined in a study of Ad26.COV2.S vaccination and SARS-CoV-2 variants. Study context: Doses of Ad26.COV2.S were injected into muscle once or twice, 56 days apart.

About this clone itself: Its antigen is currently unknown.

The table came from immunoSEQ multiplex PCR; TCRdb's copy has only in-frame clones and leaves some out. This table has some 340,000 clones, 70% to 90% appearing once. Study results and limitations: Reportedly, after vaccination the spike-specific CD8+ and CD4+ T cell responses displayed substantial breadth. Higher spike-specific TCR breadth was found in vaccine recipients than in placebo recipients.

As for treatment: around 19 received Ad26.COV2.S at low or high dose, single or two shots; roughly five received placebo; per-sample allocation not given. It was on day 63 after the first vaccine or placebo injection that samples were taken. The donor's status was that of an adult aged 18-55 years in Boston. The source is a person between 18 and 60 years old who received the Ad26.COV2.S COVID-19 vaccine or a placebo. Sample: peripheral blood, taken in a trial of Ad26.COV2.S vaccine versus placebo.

This chain's CDR3 is CASSQDTEAFF. Here the CDR3 DNA reads TGTGCCAGCAGCCAAGACACTGAAGCTTTCTTT. V and J are TRBV4-2 and TRBJ1-1; D uncertain. Trimming shortened V by 0 bases and J by 4 bases, and 0 bases separated the two germline ends. The CDR3 is 11 amino acids. CDR1 and CDR2 from the germline V gene are LGHNA and YNFKEQ.